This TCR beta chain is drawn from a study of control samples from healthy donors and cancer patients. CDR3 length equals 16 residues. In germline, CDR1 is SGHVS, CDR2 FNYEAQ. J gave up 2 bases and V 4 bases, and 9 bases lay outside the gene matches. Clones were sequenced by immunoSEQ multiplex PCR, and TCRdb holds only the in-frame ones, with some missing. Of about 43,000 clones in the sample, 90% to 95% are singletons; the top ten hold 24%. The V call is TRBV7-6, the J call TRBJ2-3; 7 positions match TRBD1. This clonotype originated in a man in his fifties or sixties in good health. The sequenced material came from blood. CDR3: CASSSTTGRNTDTQYF. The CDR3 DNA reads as TGTGCCAGCAGCTCCACGACAGGGCGGAACACAGATACGCAGTATTTT. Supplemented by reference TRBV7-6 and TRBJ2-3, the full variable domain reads GAGVSQSPRYKVTKRGQDVALRCDPISGHVSLYWYRQALGQGPEFLTYFNYEAQQDKSGLPNDRFSAERPEGSISTLTIQRTEQRDSAMYRCASSSTTGRNTDTQYFGPGTRLTVL.